These T cell receptor beta chains were read from a single sample in a study of T cell repertoires in cytomegalovirus infection. TCRdb analysed the reads with MiXCR anew, one entry per CDR3 protein. The table lists about 770,000 distinct CDR3 sequences, roughly 29% of them singletons. Their cognate antigens are unknown. Here the sequenced sample was cultured CD8+ T cells from PBMCs, taken from culture after CMV antigen stimulation. The receptors were gathered from a human donor in good health (CMV status not recorded). Some clones in this sample may be carry-over from other donors' samples. Each CDR3 is given with its conserved first and last residue. The D gene is left open where the match is weak. Size is omitted from some rows. Given values are once, few, many or a class for expanded clones.

D gene: NA
V gene: TRBV12-3/TRBV12-4
clone size: few
J gene: TRBJ1-1
CDR3 DNA: TGTGCCAGCAGACTCGGACCCGGGGACACTGAAGCTTTCTTT
CDR3 protein: CASRLGPGDTEAFF

D gene: NA
V gene: TRBV7-2
clone size: many
J gene: TRBJ2-7
CDR3 DNA: TGTGCCAGCAGCTTAGCGTCCCCACAGAGCGGGCACGAGCAGTACTTC
CDR3 protein: CASSLASPQSGHEQYF

D gene: NA
V gene: TRBV6-8
clone size: few
J gene: TRBJ2-7
CDR3 DNA: TGTGCCAGCAGTTACAGTCAGGTCTACGAGCAGTACTTC
CDR3 protein: CASSYSQVYEQYF

D gene: TRBD1
V gene: TRBV15
clone size: NA
J gene: TRBJ1-5
CDR3 DNA: TGTGCCACCAGCAACACCCAGGGGGCATGGAATCAGCCCCAGCATTTT
CDR3 protein: CATSNTQGAWNQPQHF

D gene: TRBD2
V gene: TRBV5-4
clone size: few
J gene: TRBJ2-3
CDR3 DNA: TGTGCCAGCAGCTTGGGTCTTTCCCCCCCGGTTAGCGGGGGGGCCCGGACGCAGTATTTT
CDR3 protein: CASSLGLSPPVSGGARTQYF

D gene: TRBD1
V gene: TRBV14
clone size: few
J gene: TRBJ1-2
CDR3 DNA: TGTGCCAGCAGCCCAGGACAGGGGCTTGGCTATGGCTACACCTTC
CDR3 protein: CASSPGQGLGYGYTF

D gene: NA
V gene: TRBV11-1
clone size: NA
J gene: TRBJ2-1
CDR3 DNA: TGTGCCAGCAGCGGCGACCTCCCCTACAATGAGCAGTTCTTC
CDR3 protein: CASSGDLPYNEQFF

D gene: NA
V gene: TRBV20-1
clone size: few
J gene: TRBJ2-3
CDR3 DNA: TGCAGTGCTAGAGATAGGAACTCGAACACAGATACGCAGTATTTT
CDR3 protein: CSARDRNSNTDTQYF

D gene: NA
V gene: TRBV6-5
clone size: few
J gene: TRBJ2-7
CDR3 DNA: TGTGCCAGCAGATATATCAGAAGCCCCTACGAGCAGTACTTC
CDR3 protein: CASRYIRSPYEQYF

D gene: TRBD2
V gene: TRBV6-2/TRBV6-3
clone size: NA
J gene: TRBJ2-2
CDR3 DNA: TGTGCCAGCAGTTATACGACTAGCGGGGGTCCGAACACCGGGGAGCTGTTTTTT
CDR3 protein: CASSYTTSGGPNTGELFF

D gene: TRBD2
V gene: TRBV13
clone size: NA
J gene: TRBJ2-3
CDR3 DNA: TGTGCCAGCAGCTTAGCGGGGGGAGACAGAGATACGCAGTATTTT
CDR3 protein: CASSLAGGDRDTQYF

D gene: TRBD2
V gene: TRBV7-8
clone size: many
J gene: TRBJ2-7
CDR3 DNA: TGTGCCAGCAGCCCCGGACTAGCACAAACCTACGAGCAGTACTTC
CDR3 protein: CASSPGLAQTYEQYF

D gene: NA
V gene: TRBV7-9
clone size: few
J gene: TRBJ1-6
CDR3 DNA: TGTGCCAGCAGTCCTTCAGGGGCAAGTTCACCCCTCCACTTT
CDR3 protein: CASSPSGASSPLHF

D gene: TRBD2
V gene: TRBV5-4
clone size: NA
J gene: TRBJ2-3
CDR3 DNA: TGTGCCAGCAGCTTGAGGGAGGGTGCGCAGTATTTT
CDR3 protein: CASSLREGAQYF

D gene: TRBD1
V gene: TRBV7-9
clone size: few
J gene: TRBJ2-5
CDR3 DNA: TGTGCCAGCAGGCCAGGGGGCACGGAGACCCAGTACTTC
CDR3 protein: CASRPGGTETQYF

D gene: NA
V gene: TRBV11-2
clone size: NA
J gene: TRBJ1-2
CDR3 DNA: TGTGCCAGCGTAGGGGTTTCTGGCTACACCTTC
CDR3 protein: CASVGVSGYTF

D gene: TRBD1
V gene: TRBV7-6
clone size: many
J gene: TRBJ1-2
CDR3 DNA: TGTGCCAGCAGCAACCGGGACAGCTACGCTAACTATGGCTACACCTTC
CDR3 protein: CASSNRDSYANYGYTF

D gene: NA
V gene: TRBV6-2/TRBV6-3
clone size: NA
J gene: TRBJ2-2
CDR3 DNA: TGTGCCAGCAGTTACTCGAGAGGGACTTACTCACGCACCGGGGAGCTGTTTTTT
CDR3 protein: CASSYSRGTYSRTGELFF

D gene: TRBD2
V gene: TRBV6-2/TRBV6-3
clone size: NA
J gene: TRBJ2-1
CDR3 DNA: TGTGCCAGCAGGACCGGGGGGGCAGACAATGAGCAGTTCTTC
CDR3 protein: CASRTGGADNEQFF

D gene: TRBD2
V gene: TRBV7-9
clone size: NA
J gene: TRBJ2-1
CDR3 DNA: TGTGCCAGCAGCTTACCCGATAGCGGGGACTCCTACAATGAGCAGTTCTTC
CDR3 protein: CASSLPDSGDSYNEQFF

D gene: TRBD2
V gene: TRBV6-1
clone size: NA
J gene: TRBJ2-3
CDR3 DNA: TGTGCCAGCAGTGAGTGGACTAGCGGGGGGGCTATAGATACGCAGTATTTT
CDR3 protein: CASSEWTSGGAIDTQYF

D gene: NA
V gene: TRBV4-1
clone size: few
J gene: TRBJ2-5
CDR3 DNA: TGCGCCAGCAGCCAAGCCAGGGGAGAGACCCAGTACTTC
CDR3 protein: CASSQARGETQYF

D gene: TRBD2
V gene: TRBV27
clone size: few
J gene: TRBJ2-1
CDR3 DNA: TGTGCCAGCAGTCTGGGACTAGCCTATGAGCAGTTCTTC
CDR3 protein: CASSLGLAYEQFF

D gene: TRBD2
V gene: TRBV7-2
clone size: many
J gene: TRBJ2-2
CDR3 DNA: TGTGCCAGCAGCTTACCACTAGCGGGGGGCCTAAACACCGGGGAGCTGTTTTTT
CDR3 protein: CASSLPLAGGLNTGELFF

D gene: TRBD1
V gene: TRBV27
clone size: NA
J gene: TRBJ2-7
CDR3 DNA: TGTGCCAGCAGTTTAAGAGGGGGCGTCGACGAGCAGTACTTC
CDR3 protein: CASSLRGGVDEQYF

D gene: NA
V gene: TRBV7-9
clone size: many
J gene: TRBJ2-5
CDR3 DNA: TGTGCCAGCAGCTTATCGGGGAATCCCCAAGAGACCCAGTACTTC
CDR3 protein: CASSLSGNPQETQYF